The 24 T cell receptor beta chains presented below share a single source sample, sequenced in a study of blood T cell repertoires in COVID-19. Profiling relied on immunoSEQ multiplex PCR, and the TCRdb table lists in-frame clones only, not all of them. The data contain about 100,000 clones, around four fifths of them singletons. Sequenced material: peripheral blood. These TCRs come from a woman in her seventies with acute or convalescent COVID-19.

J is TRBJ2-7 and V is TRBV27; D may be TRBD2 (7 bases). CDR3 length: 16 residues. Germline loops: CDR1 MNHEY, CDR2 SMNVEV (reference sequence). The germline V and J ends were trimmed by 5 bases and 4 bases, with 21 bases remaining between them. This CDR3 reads CASSPIGGGRQYEQYV. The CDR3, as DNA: TGTGCCAGCAGTCCCATAGGGGGGGGGAGACAATACGAGCAGTACGTC.

CDR3 sequence reads: CASSATGRGTEAFF. CDR3 in DNA: TGTGCCAGCTCAGCAACAGGGCGAGGCACTGAAGCTTTCTTT. The chain uses TRBV18 and TRBJ1-1; weak D call: TRBD1 (6 bases). The CDR3 spans 14 residues. The ends were cut back, 5 bases at V and 4 bases at J, with 14 bases in the middle. The V gene's germline CDR1 is KGHSH and CDR2 LQKENI. The variable domain in full, with the rest retrieved from reference TRBV18 and TRBJ1-1, is NAGVMQNPRHLVRRRGQEARLRCSPMKGHSHVYWYRQLPEEGLKFMVYLQKENIIDESGMPKERFSAEFPKEGPSILRIQQVVRGDSAAYFCASSATGRGTEAFFGQGTRLTVV.

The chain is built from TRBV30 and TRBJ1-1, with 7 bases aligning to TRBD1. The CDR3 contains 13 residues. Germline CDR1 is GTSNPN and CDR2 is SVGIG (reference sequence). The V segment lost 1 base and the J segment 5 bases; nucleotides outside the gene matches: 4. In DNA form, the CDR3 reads TGTGCCTGGAGTGGACAGGGTGGAACTGAAGCTTTCTTT. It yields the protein CAWSGQGGTEAFF.

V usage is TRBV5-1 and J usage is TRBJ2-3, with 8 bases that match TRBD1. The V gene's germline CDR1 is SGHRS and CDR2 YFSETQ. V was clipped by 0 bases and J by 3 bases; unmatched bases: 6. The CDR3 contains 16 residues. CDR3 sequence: CASSLEGQGATDTQYF. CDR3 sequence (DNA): TGCGCCAGCAGCTTGGAGGGGCAGGGGGCAACAGATACGCAGTATTTT.

This chain's CDR3 is CSVEERFSGNTIYF. CDR3 nucleotide sequence: TGCAGCGTCGAGGAGCGGTTCTCCGGAAACACCATATATTTT. The V call is TRBV29-1, the J call TRBJ1-3, with unresolved D. V lost 6 bases and J 4 bases, leaving 16 bases between the germline ends. CDR1 SQVTM and CDR2 ANQGSEA come from the germline V gene. The CDR3 extends over 14 amino acids.

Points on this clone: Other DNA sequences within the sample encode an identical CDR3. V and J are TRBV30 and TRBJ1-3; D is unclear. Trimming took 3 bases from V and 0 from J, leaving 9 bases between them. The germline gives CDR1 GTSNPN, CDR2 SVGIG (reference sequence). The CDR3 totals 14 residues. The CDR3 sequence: CAWSVRGSGNTIYF. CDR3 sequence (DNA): TGTGCCTGGAGCGTACGAGGCTCTGGAAACACCATATATTTT.

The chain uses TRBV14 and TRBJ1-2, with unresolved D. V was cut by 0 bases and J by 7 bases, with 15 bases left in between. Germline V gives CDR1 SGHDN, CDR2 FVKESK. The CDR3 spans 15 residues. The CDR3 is CASSQDQRGLGGYTF. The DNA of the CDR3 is TGTGCCAGCAGCCAAGATCAGCGAGGGCTTGGTGGCTACACCTTC.

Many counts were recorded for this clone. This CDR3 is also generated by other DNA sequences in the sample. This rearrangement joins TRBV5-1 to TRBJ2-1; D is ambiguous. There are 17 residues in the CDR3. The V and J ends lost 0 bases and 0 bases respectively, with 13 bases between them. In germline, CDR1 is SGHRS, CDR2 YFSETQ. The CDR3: CASSLGAVRSSYNEQFF. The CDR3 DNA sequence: TGCGCCAGCAGCTTGGGAGCCGTGAGAAGCTCCTACAATGAGCAGTTCTTC.

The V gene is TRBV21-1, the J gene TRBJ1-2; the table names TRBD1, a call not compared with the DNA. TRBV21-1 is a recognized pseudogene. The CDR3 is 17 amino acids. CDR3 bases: TGTGCCAGCAGCGGGGGGGACAGGCTCACTCTCGCCTATGGCTACACCTTC. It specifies CASSGGDRLTLAYGYTF.

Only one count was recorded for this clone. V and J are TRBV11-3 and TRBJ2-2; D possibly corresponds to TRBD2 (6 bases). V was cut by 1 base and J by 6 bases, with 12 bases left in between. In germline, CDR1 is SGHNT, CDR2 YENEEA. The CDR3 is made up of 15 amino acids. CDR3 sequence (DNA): TGTGCCAGCAGCTTAGGAGGAACGGGAGCCGGGGAGCTGTTTTTT. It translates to CASSLGGTGAGELFF. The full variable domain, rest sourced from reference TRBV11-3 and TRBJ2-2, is EAGVVQSPRYKIIEKKQPVAFWCNPISGHNTLYWYLQNLGQGPELLIRYENEEAVDDSQLPKDRFSAERLKGVDSTLKIQPAELGDSAVYLCASSLGGTGAGELFFGEGSRLTVL.

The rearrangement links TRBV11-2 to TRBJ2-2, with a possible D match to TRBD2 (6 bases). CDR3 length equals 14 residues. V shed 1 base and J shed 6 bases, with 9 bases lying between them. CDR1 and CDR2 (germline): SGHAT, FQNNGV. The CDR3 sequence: CASSLAGGSGELFF. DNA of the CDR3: TGTGCCAGCAGCTTAGCAGGAGGGTCCGGGGAGCTGTTTTTT.

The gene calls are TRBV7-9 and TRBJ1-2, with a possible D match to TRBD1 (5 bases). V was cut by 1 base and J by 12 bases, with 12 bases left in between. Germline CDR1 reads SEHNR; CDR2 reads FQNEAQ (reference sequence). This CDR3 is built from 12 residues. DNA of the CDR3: TGTGCCAGCAGCTTAGGGATTCGGACAAACACCTTC. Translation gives CASSLGIRTNTF. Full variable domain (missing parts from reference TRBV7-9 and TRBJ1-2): DTGVSQNPRHKITKRGQNVTFRCDPISEHNRLYWYRQTLGQGPEFLTYFQNEAQLEKSRLLSDRFSAERPKGSFSTLEIQRTEQGDSAMYLCASSLGIRTNTFGSGTRLTVV.

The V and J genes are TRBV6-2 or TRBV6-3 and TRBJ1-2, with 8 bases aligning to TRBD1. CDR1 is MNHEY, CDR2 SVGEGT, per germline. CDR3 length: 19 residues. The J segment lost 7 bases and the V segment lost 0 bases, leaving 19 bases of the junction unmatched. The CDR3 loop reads CASSYSTARTGHLLIGYTF. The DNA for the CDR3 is TGTGCCAGCAGTTACTCGACAGCCAGGACAGGGCATTTATTGATTGGCTACACCTTC.

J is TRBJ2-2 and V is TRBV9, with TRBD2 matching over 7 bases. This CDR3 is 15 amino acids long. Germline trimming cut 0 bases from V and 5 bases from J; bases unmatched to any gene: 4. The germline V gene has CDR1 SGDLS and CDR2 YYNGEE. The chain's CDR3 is CASSVALGGTGELFF. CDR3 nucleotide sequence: TGTGCCAGCAGCGTAGCTTTGGGGGGGACCGGGGAGCTGTTTTTT.

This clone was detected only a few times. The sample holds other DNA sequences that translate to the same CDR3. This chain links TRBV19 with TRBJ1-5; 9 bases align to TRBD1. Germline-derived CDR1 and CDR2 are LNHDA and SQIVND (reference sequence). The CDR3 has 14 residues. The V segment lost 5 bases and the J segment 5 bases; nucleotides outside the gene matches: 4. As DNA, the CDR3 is TGTGCCAGTAGTTCGACAGGGGGTTATCAGCCCCAGCATTTT. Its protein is CASSSTGGYQPQHF.

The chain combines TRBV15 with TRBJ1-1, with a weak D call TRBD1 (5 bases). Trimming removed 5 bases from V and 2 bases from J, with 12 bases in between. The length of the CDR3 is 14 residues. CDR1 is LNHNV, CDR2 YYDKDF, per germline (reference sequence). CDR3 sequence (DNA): TGTGCCACCAGCTCTTTGGGGGGAAACACTGAAGCTTTCTTT. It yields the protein CATSSLGGNTEAFF.

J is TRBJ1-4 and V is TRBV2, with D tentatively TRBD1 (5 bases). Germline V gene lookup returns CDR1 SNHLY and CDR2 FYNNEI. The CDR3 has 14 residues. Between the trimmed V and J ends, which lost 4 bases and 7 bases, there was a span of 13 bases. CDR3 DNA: TGTGCCAGCAGTGGACAGTGGGGCATTGAAAAACTGTTTTTT. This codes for CASSGQWGIEKLFF.

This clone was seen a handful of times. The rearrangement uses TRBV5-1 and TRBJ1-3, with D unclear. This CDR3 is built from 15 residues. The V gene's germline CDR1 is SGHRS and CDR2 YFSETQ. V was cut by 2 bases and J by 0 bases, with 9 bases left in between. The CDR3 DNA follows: TGCGCCAGCAGCTTAAGGGAGGGCTCTGGAAACACCATATATTTT. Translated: CASSLREGSGNTIYF.

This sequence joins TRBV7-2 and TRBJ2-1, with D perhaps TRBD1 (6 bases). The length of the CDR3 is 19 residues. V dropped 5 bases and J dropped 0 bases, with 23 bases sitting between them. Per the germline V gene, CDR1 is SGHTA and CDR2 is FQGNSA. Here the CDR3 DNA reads TGTGCCAGCAGCCCTAGGGTCCCACAGGGAGAAAACTCCTACAATGAGCAGTTCTTC. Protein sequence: CASSPRVPQGENSYNEQFF.

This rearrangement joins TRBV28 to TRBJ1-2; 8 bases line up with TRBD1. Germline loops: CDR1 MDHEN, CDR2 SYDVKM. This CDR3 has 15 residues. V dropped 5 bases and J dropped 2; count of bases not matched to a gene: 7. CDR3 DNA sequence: TGTGCCAGCAGTGCTACCGGGACAGGCAACTATGGCTACACCTTC. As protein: CASSATGTGNYGYTF.

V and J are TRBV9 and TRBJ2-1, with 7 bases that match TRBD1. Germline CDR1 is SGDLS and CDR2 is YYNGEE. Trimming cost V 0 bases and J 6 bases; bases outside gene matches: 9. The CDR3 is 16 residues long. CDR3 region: CASSVGAHSGGNEQFF. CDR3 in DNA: TGTGCCAGCAGCGTAGGGGCACACTCAGGGGGCAATGAGCAGTTCTTC.

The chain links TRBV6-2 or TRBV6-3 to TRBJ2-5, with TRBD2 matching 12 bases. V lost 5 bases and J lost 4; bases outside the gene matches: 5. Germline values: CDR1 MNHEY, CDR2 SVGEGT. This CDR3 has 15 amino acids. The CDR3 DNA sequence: TGTGCCAGCAGTCCGTCTAGCGGGGGGGTAGAGACCCAGTACTTC. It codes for CASSPSSGGVETQYF.

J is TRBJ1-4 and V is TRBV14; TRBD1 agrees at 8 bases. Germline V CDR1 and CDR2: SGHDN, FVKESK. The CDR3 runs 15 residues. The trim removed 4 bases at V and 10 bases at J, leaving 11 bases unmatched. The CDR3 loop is CASSREDRVGGKLFF. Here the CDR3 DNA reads TGTGCCAGCAGCCGAGAGGACAGGGTAGGCGGAAAACTGTTTTTT. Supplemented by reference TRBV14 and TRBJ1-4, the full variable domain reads EAGVTQFPSHSVIEKGQTVTLRCDPISGHDNLYWYRRVMGKEIKFLLHFVKESKQDESGMPNNRFLAERTGGTYSTLKVQPAELEDSGVYFCASSREDRVGGKLFFGSGTQLSVL.

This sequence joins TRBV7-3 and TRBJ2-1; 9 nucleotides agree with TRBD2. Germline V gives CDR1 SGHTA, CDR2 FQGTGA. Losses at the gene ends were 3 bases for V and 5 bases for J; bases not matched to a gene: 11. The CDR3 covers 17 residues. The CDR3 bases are TGTGCCAGCAGCTTTCTCCCAGCGGGGGGCCGCGACAATGAGCAGTTCTTC. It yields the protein CASSFLPAGGRDNEQFF. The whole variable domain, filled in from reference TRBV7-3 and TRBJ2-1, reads GAGVSQTPSNKVTEKGKYVELRCDPISGHTALYWYRQSLGQGPEFLIYFQGTGAADDSGLPNDRFFAVRPEGSVSTLKIQRTERGDSAVYLCASSFLPAGGRDNEQFFGPGTRLTVL.